This T cell receptor beta chain was documented in a study of T cell responses to AZD1222 COVID-19 vaccine. Measured with immunoSEQ multiplex PCR; TCRdb has only the in-frame clones, and not every one. The repertoire holds around 150,000 clones, with around 84% as singletons. This CDR3 spans 15 amino acids. The V end lost 2 bases, the J end lost 3 bases, and 14 bases lay between the germline ends. The V gene's germline CDR1 is SGHDT and CDR2 YYEEEE. This clone was counted a few times. The sample in question was peripheral blood, obtained on day 0 of AZD1222 vaccination. The V call is TRBV5-6, the J call TRBJ1-2; a possible D gene is TRBD1 (5 bases). The receptor was derived from an adult in good health. The CDR3 loop is CASSFVGQGDYGYTF. The CDR3, as DNA: TGTGCCAGCAGCTTTGTTGGACAAGGCGACTATGGCTACACCTTC.